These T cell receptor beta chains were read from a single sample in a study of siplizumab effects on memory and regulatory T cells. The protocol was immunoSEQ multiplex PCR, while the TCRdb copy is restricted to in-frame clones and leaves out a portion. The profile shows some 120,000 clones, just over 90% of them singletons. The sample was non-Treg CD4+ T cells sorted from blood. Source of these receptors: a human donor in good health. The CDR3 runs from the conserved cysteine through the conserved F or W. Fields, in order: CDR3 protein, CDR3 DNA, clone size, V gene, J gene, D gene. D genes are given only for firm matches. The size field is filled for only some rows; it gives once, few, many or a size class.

CDR3aa: CASSQLTLAGGVTDTQYF
CDR3nt: TGCGCCAGCAGCCAGCTGACTCTAGCGGGGGGAGTCACAGATACGCAGTATTTT
abundance: NA
v_gene: TRBV4-3
j_gene: TRBJ2-3
d_gene: TRBD2

CDR3aa: CASTLQGPNEKLFF
CDR3nt: TGTGCCAGTACCCTACAGGGCCCCAATGAAAAACTGTTTTTT
abundance: NA
v_gene: TRBV19
j_gene: TRBJ1-4
d_gene: NA

CDR3aa: CASSLAGGREKLFF
CDR3nt: TGTGCCAGCAGCTTAGCCGGCGGGAGGGAAAAACTGTTTTTT
abundance: NA
v_gene: TRBV7-8
j_gene: TRBJ1-4
d_gene: NA

CDR3aa: CASSRPENTEAFF
CDR3nt: TGTGCCAGCAGCCGACCAGAGAACACTGAAGCTTTCTTT
abundance: NA
v_gene: TRBV2
j_gene: TRBJ1-1
d_gene: NA

CDR3aa: CASSLDRSQETQYF
CDR3nt: TGTGCCAGCAGCCTGGACAGGAGCCAAGAGACCCAGTACTTC
abundance: once
v_gene: TRBV7-9
j_gene: TRBJ2-5
d_gene: TRBD1

CDR3aa: CASNLGSHRGRETQYF
CDR3nt: TGTGCCAGCAACCTCGGCTCCCACAGGGGGAGGGAGACCCAGTACTTC
abundance: NA
v_gene: TRBV11-2
j_gene: TRBJ2-5
d_gene: TRBD1

CDR3aa: CANLTGRINNEQFF
CDR3nt: TGTGCCAACTTGACCGGGCGGATTAACAATGAGCAGTTCTTC
abundance: NA
v_gene: TRBV7-2
j_gene: TRBJ2-1
d_gene: NA

CDR3aa: CASSVGSVYGYTF
CDR3nt: TGTGCCAGCAGTGTAGGGTCGGTATATGGCTACACCTTC
abundance: NA
v_gene: TRBV6-1
j_gene: TRBJ1-2
d_gene: NA

CDR3aa: CASSNPQGGYTF
CDR3nt: TGTGCCAGCAGCAACCCCCAGGGTGGCTACACCTTC
abundance: NA
v_gene: TRBV28
j_gene: TRBJ1-2
d_gene: NA

CDR3aa: CAGNRGGRNSPLHF
CDR3nt: TGTGCCGGGAACCGGGGTGGGAGGAATTCACCCCTCCACTTT
abundance: NA
v_gene: TRBV28
j_gene: TRBJ1-6
d_gene: NA

CDR3aa: CASSQQGLGYTEAFF
CDR3nt: TGCGCCAGCAGCCAACAGGGTTTGGGGTACACTGAAGCTTTCTTT
abundance: NA
v_gene: TRBV4-1
j_gene: TRBJ1-1
d_gene: NA

CDR3aa: CASSLGTDIRFYGYTF
CDR3nt: TGTGCCAGCAGCCTCGGGACAGACATTAGATTCTATGGCTACACCTTC
abundance: NA
v_gene: TRBV27
j_gene: TRBJ1-2
d_gene: TRBD1

CDR3aa: CASSAREGTEAFF
CDR3nt: TGTGCCAGCAGCGCTCGAGAGGGCACTGAAGCTTTCTTT
abundance: NA
v_gene: TRBV7-2
j_gene: TRBJ1-1
d_gene: NA

CDR3aa: CASSRGALAEAFF
CDR3nt: TGCGCCAGCAGCCGGGGGGCGCTTGCTGAAGCTTTCTTT
abundance: NA
v_gene: TRBV10-1
j_gene: TRBJ1-1
d_gene: NA

CDR3aa: CASSFSRGANYGYTF
CDR3nt: TGTGCCAGCTCGTTTTCGAGGGGAGCTAACTATGGCTACACCTTC
abundance: NA
v_gene: TRBV27
j_gene: TRBJ1-2
d_gene: NA

CDR3aa: CASSFGISSTDTQYF
CDR3nt: TGCGCCAGCAGCTTCGGGATTTCTAGCACAGATACGCAGTATTTT
abundance: NA
v_gene: TRBV5-1
j_gene: TRBJ2-3
d_gene: NA

CDR3aa: CASGNGGLVYNEQFF
CDR3nt: TGTGCCAGCGGAAATGGAGGCCTTGTCTACAATGAGCAGTTCTTC
abundance: NA
v_gene: TRBV6-6
j_gene: TRBJ2-1
d_gene: NA

CDR3aa: CAIRDSFTDTQYF
CDR3nt: TGTGCCATCCGGGACTCCTTCACAGATACGCAGTATTTT
abundance: NA
v_gene: TRBV18
j_gene: TRBJ2-3
d_gene: NA

CDR3aa: CASSSGGGTDTQYF
CDR3nt: TGTGCCAGCAGTTCCGGGGGGGGCACAGATACGCAGTATTTT
abundance: NA
v_gene: TRBV28
j_gene: TRBJ2-3
d_gene: TRBD2

CDR3aa: CASSTGQGNNSPLHF
CDR3nt: TGTGCCAGCAGCACCGGACAGGGAAATAATTCACCCCTCCACTTT
abundance: NA
v_gene: TRBV9
j_gene: TRBJ1-6
d_gene: TRBD1

CDR3aa: CALSPGLAGQETQYF
CDR3nt: TGTGCCTTATCGCCGGGACTAGCGGGACAAGAGACCCAGTACTTC
abundance: NA
v_gene: TRBV30
j_gene: TRBJ2-5
d_gene: TRBD2

CDR3aa: CASSIALSSGNSPLHF
CDR3nt: TGTGCCAGTAGTATAGCCCTTTCCTCAGGGAACTCACCCCTCCACTTT
abundance: few
v_gene: TRBV19
j_gene: TRBJ1-6
d_gene: NA